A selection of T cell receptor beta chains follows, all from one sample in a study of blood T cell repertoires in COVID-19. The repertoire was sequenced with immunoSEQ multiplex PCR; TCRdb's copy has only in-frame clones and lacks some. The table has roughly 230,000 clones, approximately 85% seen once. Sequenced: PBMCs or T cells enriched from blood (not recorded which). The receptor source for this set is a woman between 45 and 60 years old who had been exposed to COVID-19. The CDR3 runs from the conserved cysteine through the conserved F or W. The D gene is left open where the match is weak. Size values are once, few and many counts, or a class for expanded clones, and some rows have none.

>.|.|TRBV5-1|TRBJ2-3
CASSSGASTDTQYF
TGCGCCAGCAGCTCAGGGGCTAGCACAGATACGCAGTATTTT
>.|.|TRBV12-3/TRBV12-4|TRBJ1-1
CASSLGETEAFF
TGTGCCAGCAGTTTAGGAGAGACTGAAGCTTTCTTT
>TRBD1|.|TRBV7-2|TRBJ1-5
CASSIADRESHQPQHF
TGTGCCAGCAGCATCGCCGACAGGGAGTCCCATCAGCCCCAGCATTTT
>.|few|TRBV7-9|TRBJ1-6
CASSASGLSNSPLHF
TGTGCCAGCAGCGCTTCGGGACTGAGTAATTCACCCCTCCACTTT
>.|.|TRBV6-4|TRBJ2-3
CASSMSGHYTDTQYF
TGTGCCAGCAGTATGAGCGGGCACTACACAGATACGCAGTATTTT
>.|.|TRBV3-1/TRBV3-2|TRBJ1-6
CASSQEQGLALHF
TGTGCCAGCAGCCAAGAGCAGGGCCTGGCCCTCCACTTT
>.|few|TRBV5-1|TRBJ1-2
CASSPHDRDYYGYTF
TGCGCCAGCAGCCCCCATGACAGAGATTACTATGGCTACACCTTC
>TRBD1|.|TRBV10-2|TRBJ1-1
CASSAGGRFEAFF
TGCGCCAGCAGTGCAGGGGGCCGGTTTGAAGCTTTCTTT
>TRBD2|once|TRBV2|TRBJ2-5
CASQQESGGAKTQYF
TGTGCCAGCCAGCAGGAGAGCGGGGGGGCGAAGACCCAGTACTTC
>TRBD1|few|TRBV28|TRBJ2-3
CASSLTGGVGATDTQYF
TGTGCCAGCAGTTTGACAGGGGGCGTTGGGGCCACAGATACGCAGTATTTT
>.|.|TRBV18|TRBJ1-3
CASSPPLALSGNTIYF
TGTGCCAGCTCACCACCTCTAGCCCTCTCTGGAAACACCATATATTTT
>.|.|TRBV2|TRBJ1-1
CASSAVPEAFF
TGTGCCAGCAGTGCGGTTCCTGAAGCTTTCTTT
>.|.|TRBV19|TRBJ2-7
CASSPSTGVGEQYF
TGTGCCAGTAGTCCCTCAACCGGGGTAGGCGAGCAGTACTTC
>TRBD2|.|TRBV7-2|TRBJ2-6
CASSPGRVSGANVLTF
TGTGCCAGCAGCCCAGGGAGGGTCTCTGGGGCCAACGTCCTGACTTTC
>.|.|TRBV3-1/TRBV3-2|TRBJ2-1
CASSQERAQTISYNEQFF
TGTGCCAGCAGCCAAGAAAGGGCACAGACTATTTCCTACAATGAGCAGTTCTTC
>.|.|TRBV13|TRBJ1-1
CASSFEGPRGTEAFF
TGTGCCAGCAGCTTTGAGGGACCGCGGGGGACTGAAGCTTTCTTT
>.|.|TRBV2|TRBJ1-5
CASSQTGTQNQPQHF
TGTGCCAGCAGTCAAACCGGGACACAGAACCAGCCCCAGCATTTT
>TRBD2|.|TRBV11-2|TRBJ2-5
CASSSRTSGETQYF
TGTGCCAGCAGCTCGCGGACTAGCGGGGAGACCCAGTACTTC
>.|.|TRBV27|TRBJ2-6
CASRTGLHGANVLTF
TGTGCCAGCCGTACAGGGCTCCACGGGGCCAACGTCCTGACTTTC
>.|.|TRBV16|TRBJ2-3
CAIQLRAEGTDTQYF
TGTGCCATCCAGCTTAGGGCGGAGGGAACAGATACGCAGTATTTT
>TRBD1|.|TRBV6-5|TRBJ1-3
CATLLGTVGNTIYF
TGTGCCACTTTATTAGGGACAGTAGGAAACACCATATATTTT
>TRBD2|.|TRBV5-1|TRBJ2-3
CASSLVGGSGDTQYF
TGCGCCAGCAGCTTGGTCGGGGGGAGTGGGGATACGCAGTATTTT
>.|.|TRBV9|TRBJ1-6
CASSVGGQDSPLHF
TGTGCCAGCAGCGTCGGGGGGCAGGATTCACCCCTCCACTTT
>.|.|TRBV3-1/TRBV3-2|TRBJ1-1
CASSDRLNTEAFF
TGTGCCAGCAGCGACAGGTTGAACACTGAAGCTTTCTTT
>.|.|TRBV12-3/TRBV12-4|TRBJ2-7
CASSLMNGYEQYF
TGTGCCAGCAGTTTAATGAACGGTTACGAGCAGTACTTC
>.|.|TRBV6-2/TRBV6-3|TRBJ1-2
CASSSFNRDGYTF
TGTGCCAGCAGCTCCTTTAACAGGGATGGCTACACCTTC
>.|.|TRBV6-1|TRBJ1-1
CASSESRGLSAFF
TGTGCCAGCAGTGAAAGTAGGGGTCTCTCAGCTTTCTTT
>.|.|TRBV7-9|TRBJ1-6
CASSLWGGAGSYNSPLHF
TGTGCCAGCAGCTTATGGGGGGGCGCAGGGTCCTATAATTCACCCCTCCACTTT
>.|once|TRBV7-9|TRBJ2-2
CASSLGIGANTGELFF
TGTGCCAGCAGCTTAGGAATAGGAGCGAACACCGGGGAGCTGTTTTTT
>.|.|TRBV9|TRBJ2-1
CASSVGSNEQFF
TGTGCCAGCAGCGTCGGTTCCAATGAGCAGTTCTTC
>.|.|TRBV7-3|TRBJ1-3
CASSLGPSSGNTIYF
TGTGCCAGCAGCCTTGGGCCCAGCTCTGGAAACACCATATATTTT
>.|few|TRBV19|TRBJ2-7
CASSIMGSSYEQYF
TGTGCCAGTAGTATCATGGGGAGCTCCTACGAGCAGTACTTC
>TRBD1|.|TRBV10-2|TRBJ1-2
CASSLDREDGYTF
TGCGCCAGCAGTTTGGACAGGGAAGATGGCTACACCTTC
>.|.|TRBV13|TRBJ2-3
CASSSPEGVEGNTQYF
TGTGCCAGCAGCTCGCCCGAGGGGGTCGAGGGAAATACGCAGTATTTT
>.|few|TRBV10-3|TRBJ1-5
CAISGGGDNQPQHF
TGTGCCATCAGTGGGGGAGGTGACAATCAGCCCCAGCATTTT
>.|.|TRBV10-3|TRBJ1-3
CAITQGLSGNTIYF
TGTGCCATTACGCAGGGACTCTCTGGAAACACCATATATTTT
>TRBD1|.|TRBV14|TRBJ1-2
CASSQRDSLITYTF
TGTGCCAGCAGCCAAAGGGACAGCCTAATTACCTACACCTTC
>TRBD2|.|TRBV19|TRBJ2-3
CASSIGLAGGRDTQYF
TGTGCCAGTAGTATAGGACTAGCGGGGGGGCGAGATACGCAGTATTTT
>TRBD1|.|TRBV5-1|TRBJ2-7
CASSPGDRISEQYF
TGCGCCAGCAGCCCCGGGGACAGGATCTCCGAGCAGTACTTC
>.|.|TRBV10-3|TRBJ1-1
CATAGDTEAFF
TGTGCCACCGCAGGTGACACTGAAGCTTTCTTT
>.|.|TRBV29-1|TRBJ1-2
CSVAWQGGYGYTF
TGCAGCGTTGCATGGCAGGGTGGCTATGGCTACACCTTC
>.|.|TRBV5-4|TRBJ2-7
CASSSPGYEQYF
TGTGCCAGCAGCTCCCCGGGTTACGAGCAGTACTTC
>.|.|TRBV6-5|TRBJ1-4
CASSYSTGTNEKLFF
TGTGCCAGCAGTTACTCTACCGGAACTAATGAAAAACTGTTTTTT
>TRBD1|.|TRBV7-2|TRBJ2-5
CASSSGQGQETQYF
TGTGCCAGCAGCTCAGGACAGGGCCAAGAGACCCAGTACTTC
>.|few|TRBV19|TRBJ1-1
CASSLRGTEAFF
TGTGCCAGTAGCCTCCGGGGGACTGAAGCTTTCTTT
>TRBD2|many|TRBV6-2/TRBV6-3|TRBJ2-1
CASSPTSGAINEQFF
TGTGCCAGCAGTCCGACTAGCGGGGCTATTAATGAGCAGTTCTTC
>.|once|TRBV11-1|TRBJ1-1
CASSLGTVNTEAFF
TGTGCCAGCAGCTTAGGTACGGTGAACACTGAAGCTTTCTTT
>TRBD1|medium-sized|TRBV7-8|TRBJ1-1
CASSPSSGGTEAFF
TGTGCCAGCAGCCCATCCTCAGGGGGTACTGAAGCTTTCTTT
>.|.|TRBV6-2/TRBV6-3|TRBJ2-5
CASSPVGGGETQYF
TGTGCCAGCAGTCCGGTGGGGGGAGGAGAGACCCAGTACTTC
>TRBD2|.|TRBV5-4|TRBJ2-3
CASSPPTGGQADTQYF
TGTGCCAGCAGCCCCCCTACGGGGGGGCAAGCAGATACGCAGTATTTT
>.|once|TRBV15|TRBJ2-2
CATSIRGPGELFF
TGTGCCACCAGCATCAGGGGACCCGGGGAGCTGTTTTTT
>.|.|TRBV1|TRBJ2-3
CTSSPRFGVAGCTDTQYF
TGCACCAGCAGCCCACGTTTCGGTGTAGCGGGTTGCACAGATACGCAGTATTTT
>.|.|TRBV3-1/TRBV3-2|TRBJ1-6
CASSQDRGTEYNSPLHF
TGTGCCAGCAGCCAAGATCGGGGGACGGAGTATAATTCACCCCTCCACTTT
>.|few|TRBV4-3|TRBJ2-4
CASSPSHEAPNIQYF
TGCGCCAGCAGTCCCAGCCATGAGGCTCCAAACATTCAGTACTTC
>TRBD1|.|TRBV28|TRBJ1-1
CASSSTGGLTEAFF
TGTGCCAGCAGTTCGACAGGGGGCTTGACTGAAGCTTTCTTT
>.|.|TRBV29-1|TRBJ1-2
CSVEGADSNYGYTF
TGCAGCGTTGAAGGGGCGGACAGCAACTATGGCTACACCTTC
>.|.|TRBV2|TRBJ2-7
CASRSREGSYEQYF
TGTGCCAGCCGGTCGAGGGAAGGGAGCTACGAGCAGTACTTC
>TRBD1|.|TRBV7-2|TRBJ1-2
CASSLALGQEHGYTF
TGTGCCAGCAGCTTAGCGCTAGGACAGGAGCATGGCTACACCTTC
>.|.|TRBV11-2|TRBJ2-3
CASRGRTDTQYF
TGTGCCAGCAGGGGGCGGACAGATACGCAGTATTTT